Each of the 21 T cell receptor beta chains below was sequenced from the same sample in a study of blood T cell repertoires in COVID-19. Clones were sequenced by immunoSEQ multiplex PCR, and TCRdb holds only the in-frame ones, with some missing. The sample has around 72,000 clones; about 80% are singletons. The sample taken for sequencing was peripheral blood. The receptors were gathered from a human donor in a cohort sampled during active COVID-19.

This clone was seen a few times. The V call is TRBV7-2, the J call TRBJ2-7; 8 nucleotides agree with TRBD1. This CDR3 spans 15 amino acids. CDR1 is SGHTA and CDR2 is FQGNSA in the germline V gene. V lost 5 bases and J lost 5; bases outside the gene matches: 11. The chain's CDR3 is CASSRDRGELHEQYF. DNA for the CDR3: TGTGCCAGCAGCCGTGACAGGGGAGAACTCCACGAGCAGTACTTC.

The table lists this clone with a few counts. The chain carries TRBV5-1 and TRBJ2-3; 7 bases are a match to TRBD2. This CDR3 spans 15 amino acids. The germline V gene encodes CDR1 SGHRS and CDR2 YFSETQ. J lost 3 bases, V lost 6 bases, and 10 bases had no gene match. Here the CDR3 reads CASTHRASGTDTQYF. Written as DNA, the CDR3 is TGCGCCAGCACCCATAGGGCTAGCGGAACAGATACGCAGTATTTT.

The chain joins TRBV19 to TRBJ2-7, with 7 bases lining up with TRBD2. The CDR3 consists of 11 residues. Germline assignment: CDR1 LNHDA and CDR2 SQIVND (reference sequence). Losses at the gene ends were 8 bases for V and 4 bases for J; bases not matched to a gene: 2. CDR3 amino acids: CASGREYEQYF. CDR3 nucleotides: TGTGCCAGTGGGAGGGAGTACGAGCAGTACTTC.

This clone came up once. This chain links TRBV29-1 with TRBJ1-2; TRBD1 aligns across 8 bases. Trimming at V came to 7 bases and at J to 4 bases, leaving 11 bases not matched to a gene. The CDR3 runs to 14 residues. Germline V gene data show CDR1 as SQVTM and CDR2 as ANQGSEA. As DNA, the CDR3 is TGCAGCGGGGGCCAGGGGGCAGGGAGCTATGGCTACACCTTC. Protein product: CSGGQGAGSYGYTF. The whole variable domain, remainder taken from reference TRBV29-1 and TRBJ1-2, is SAVISQKPSRDICQRGTSLTIQCQVDSQVTMMFWYRQQPGQSLTLIATANQGSEATYESGFVIDKFPISRPNLTFSTLTVSNMSPEDSSIYLCSGGQGAGSYGYTFGSGTRLTVV.

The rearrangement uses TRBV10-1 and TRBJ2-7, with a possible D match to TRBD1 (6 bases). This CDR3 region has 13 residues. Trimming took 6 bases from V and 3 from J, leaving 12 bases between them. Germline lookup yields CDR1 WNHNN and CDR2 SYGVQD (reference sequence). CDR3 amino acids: CASSYSGDYEQYF. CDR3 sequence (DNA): TGCGCCAGCAGCTATTCAGGGGACTACGAGCAGTACTTC.

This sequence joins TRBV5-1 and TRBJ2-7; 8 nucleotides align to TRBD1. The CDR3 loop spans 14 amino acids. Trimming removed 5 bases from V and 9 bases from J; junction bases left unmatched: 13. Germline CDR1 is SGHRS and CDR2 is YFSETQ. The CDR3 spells CASSFKSGGLGQYF. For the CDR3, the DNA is TGCGCCAGCAGTTTCAAATCAGGGGGCCTTGGGCAGTACTTC.

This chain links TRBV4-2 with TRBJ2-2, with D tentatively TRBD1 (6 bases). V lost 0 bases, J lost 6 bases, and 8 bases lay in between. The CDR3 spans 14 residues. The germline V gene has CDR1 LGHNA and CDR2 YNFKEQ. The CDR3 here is CASSQDRGAGELFF. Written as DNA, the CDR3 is TGTGCCAGCAGCCAAGACAGGGGCGCCGGGGAGCTGTTTTTT.

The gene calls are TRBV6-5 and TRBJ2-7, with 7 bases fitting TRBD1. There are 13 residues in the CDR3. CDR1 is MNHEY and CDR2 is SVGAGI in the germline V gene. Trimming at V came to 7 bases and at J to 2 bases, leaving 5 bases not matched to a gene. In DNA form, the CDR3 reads TGTGCCAGCAAAAGGACAGGAGCCTACGAGCAGTACTTC. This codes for CASKRTGAYEQYF.

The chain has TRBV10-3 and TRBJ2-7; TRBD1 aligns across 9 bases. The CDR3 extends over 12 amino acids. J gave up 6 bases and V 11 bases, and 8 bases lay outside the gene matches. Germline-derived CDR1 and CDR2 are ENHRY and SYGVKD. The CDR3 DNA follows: TGTGCCCTCGGGACAGGGAGTTTCGAGCAGTACTTC. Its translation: CALGTGSFEQYF.

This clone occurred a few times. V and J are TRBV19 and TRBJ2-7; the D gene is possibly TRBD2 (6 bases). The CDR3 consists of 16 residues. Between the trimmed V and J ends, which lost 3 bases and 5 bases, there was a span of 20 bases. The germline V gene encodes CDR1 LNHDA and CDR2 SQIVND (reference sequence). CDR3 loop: CASSMQEGMGFHEQYF. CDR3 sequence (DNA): TGTGCCAGTAGTATGCAGGAGGGGATGGGATTCCACGAGCAGTACTTC.

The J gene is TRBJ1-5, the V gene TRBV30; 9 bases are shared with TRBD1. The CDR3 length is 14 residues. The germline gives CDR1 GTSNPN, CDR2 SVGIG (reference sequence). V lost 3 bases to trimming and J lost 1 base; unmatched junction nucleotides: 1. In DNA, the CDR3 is TGTGCCTGGAGCGGGACAGGGAGCAATCAGCCCCAGCATTTT. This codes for CAWSGTGSNQPQHF.

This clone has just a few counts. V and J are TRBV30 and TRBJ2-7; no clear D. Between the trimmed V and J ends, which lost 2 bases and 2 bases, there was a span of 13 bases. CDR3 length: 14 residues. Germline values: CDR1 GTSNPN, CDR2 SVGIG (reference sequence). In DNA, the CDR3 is TGTGCCTGGAGTACCCTAGTCCCCCCCTACGAGCAGTACTTC. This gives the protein CAWSTLVPPYEQYF.

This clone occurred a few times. CDR3 sequence reads: CASSLGGANEKLFF. Here the CDR3 DNA reads TGTGCCAGCAGCCTAGGGGGAGCTAATGAAAAACTGTTTTTT. The chain carries TRBV7-2 and TRBJ1-4, with TRBD1 as a possible D gene (6 bases). The CDR3 contains 14 residues. CDR1 is SGHTA, CDR2 FQGNSA, per germline. V was cut by 5 bases and J by 3 bases, with 10 bases left in between.

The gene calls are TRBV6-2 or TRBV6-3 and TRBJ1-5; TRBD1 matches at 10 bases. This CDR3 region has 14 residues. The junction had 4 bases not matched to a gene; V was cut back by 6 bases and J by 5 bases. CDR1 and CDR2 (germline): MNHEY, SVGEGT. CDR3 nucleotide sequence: TGTGCCAGCAGCAAGGACAGGGGGTATCAGCCCCAGCATTTT. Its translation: CASSKDRGYQPQHF.

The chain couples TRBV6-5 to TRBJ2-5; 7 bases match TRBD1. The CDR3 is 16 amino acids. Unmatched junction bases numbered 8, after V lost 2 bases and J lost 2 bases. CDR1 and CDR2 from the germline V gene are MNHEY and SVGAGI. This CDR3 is CASSYKYSTGQETQYF. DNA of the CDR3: TGTGCCAGCAGTTACAAGTACTCGACAGGGCAAGAGACCCAGTACTTC.

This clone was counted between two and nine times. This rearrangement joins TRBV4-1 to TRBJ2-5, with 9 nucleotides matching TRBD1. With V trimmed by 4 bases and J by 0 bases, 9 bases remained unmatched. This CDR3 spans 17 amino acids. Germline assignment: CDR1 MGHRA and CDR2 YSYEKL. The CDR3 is CASSPKGQGSYQETQYF. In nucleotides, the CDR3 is TGCGCCAGCAGCCCAAAGGGACAGGGATCGTACCAAGAGACCCAGTACTTC.

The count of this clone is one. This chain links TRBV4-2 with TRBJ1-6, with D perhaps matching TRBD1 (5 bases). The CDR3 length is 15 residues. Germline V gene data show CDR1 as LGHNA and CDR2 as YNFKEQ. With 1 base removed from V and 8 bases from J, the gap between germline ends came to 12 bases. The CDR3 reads CASSQAGGGDSPLHF. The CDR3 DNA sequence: TGTGCCAGCAGCCAAGCGGGGGGAGGCGATTCACCCCTCCACTTT.

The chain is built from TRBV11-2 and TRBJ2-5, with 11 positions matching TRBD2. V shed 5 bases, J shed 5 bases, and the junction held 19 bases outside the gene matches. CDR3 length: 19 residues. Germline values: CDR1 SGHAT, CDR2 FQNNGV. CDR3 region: CASSRREGASGGPRETQYF. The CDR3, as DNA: TGTGCCAGCAGCCGGAGGGAGGGGGCTAGCGGGGGGCCACGTGAGACCCAGTACTTC.

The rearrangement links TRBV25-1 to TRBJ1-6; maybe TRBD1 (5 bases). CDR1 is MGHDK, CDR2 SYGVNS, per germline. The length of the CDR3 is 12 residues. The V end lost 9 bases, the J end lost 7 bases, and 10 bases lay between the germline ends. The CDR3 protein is CASHRLNSPLHF. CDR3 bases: TGTGCCAGTCACAGGCTAAATTCACCCCTCCACTTT.

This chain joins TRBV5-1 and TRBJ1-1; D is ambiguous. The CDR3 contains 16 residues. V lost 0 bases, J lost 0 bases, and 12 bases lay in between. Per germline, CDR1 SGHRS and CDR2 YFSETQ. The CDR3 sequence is CASSLGAGFLNTEAFF. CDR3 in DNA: TGCGCCAGCAGCTTGGGCGCGGGGTTCTTGAACACTGAAGCTTTCTTT.

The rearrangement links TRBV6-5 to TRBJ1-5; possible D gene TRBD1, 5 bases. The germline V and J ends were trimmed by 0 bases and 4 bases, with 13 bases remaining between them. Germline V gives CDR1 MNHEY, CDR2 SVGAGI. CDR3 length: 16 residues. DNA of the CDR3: TGTGCCAGCAGTTACTCAAGCACAGGAATAAATCAGCCCCAGCATTTT. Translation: CASSYSSTGINQPQHF.